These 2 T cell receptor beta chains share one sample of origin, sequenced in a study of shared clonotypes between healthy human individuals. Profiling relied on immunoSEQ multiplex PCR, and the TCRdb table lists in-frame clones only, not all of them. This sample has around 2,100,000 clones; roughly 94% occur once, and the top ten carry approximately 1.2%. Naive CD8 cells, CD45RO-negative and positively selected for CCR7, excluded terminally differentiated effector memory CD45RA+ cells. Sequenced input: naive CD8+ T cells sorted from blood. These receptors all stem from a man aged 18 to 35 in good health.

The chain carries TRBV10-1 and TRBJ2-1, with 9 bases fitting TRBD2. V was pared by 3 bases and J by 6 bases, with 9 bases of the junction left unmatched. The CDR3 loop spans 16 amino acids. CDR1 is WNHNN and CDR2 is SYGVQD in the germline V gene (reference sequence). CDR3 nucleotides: TGCGCCAGCAGTGATTCTGCGGGACTAGCCAGCAATGAGCAGTTCTTC. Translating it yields CASSDSAGLASNEQFF.

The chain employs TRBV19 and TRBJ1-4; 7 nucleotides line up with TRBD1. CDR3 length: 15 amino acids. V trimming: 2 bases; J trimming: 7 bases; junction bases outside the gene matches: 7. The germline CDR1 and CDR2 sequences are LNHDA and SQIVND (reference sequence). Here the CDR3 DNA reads TGTGCCAGTAGTATATTAGGGGCAGGGGGTGAAAAACTGTTTTTT. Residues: CASSILGAGGEKLFF.